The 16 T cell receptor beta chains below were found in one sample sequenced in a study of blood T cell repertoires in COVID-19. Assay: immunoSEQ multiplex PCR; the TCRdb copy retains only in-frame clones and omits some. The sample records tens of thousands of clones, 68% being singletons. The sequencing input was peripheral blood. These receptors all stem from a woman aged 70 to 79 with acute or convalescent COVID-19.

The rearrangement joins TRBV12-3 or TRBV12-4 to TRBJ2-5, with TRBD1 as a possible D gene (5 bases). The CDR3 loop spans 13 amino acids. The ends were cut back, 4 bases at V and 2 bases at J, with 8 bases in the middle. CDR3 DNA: TGTGCCAGCAGTTATACAGGTCAAGAGACCCAGTACTTC. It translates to CASSYTGQETQYF.

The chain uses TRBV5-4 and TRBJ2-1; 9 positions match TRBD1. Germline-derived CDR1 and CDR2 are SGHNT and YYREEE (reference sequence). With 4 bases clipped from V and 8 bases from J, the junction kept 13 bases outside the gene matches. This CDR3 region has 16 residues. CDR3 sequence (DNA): TGTGCCAGCAGCCCATTCCGGGACAGGGCGTTAGATGAGCAGTTCTTC. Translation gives CASSPFRDRALDEQFF.

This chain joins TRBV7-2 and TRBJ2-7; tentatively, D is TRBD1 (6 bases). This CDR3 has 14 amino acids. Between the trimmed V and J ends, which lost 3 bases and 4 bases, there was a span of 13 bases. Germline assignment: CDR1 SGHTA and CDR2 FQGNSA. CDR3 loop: CASSFRQATYEQYF. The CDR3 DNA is TGTGCCAGCAGCTTCCGACAGGCTACTTACGAGCAGTACTTC.

The DNA of the CDR3 is TGTGCCAGCAGCTTCCTTGGAAACACCATATATTTT. Its translation is CASSFLGNTIYF. V usage is TRBV7-9 and J usage is TRBJ1-3; D is unclear. CDR1 and CDR2 from the germline V gene are SEHNR and FQNEAQ (reference sequence). V was cut by 3 bases and J by 3 bases, with 3 bases left in between. The CDR3 is 12 residues long. Drawing the rest from reference TRBV7-9 and TRBJ1-3, the complete variable domain is DTGVSQNPRHKITKRGQNVTFRCDPISEHNRLYWYRQTLGQGPEFLTYFQNEAQLEKSRLLSDRFSAERPKGSFSTLEIQRTEQGDSAMYLCASSFLGNTIYFGEGSWLTVV.

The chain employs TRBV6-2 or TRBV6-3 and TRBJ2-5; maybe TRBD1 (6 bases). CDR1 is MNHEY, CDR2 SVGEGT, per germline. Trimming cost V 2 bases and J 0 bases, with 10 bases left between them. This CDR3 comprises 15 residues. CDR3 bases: TGTGCCAGCAGTTACGGGGACAACGACCAAGAGACCCAGTACTTC. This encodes CASSYGDNDQETQYF.

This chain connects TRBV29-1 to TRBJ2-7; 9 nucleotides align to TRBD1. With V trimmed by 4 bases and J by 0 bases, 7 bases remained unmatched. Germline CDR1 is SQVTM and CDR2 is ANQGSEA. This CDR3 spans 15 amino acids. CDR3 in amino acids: CSVVRTGAFSYEQYF. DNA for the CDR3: TGCAGCGTTGTTCGGACAGGGGCTTTCTCCTACGAGCAGTACTTC.

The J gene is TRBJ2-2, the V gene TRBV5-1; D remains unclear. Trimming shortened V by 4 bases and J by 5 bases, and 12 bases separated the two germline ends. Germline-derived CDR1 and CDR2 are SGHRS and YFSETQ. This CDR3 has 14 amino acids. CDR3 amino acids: CASSKKTSTGELFF. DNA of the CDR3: TGCGCCAGCAGCAAAAAGACATCGACCGGGGAGCTGTTTTTT.

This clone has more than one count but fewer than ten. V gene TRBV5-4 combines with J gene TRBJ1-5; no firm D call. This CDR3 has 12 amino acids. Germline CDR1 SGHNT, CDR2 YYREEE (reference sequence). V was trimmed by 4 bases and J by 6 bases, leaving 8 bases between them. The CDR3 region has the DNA TGTGCCAGCAGCCGGGAGGGTCAGCCCCAGCATTTT. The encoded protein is CASSREGQPQHF.

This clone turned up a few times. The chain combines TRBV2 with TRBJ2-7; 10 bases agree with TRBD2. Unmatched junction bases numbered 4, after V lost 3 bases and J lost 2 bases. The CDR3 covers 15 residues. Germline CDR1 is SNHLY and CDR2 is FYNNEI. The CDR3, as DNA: TGTGCCAGCAGTGAGGTAGCGGGGGGACCCTACGAGCAGTACTTC. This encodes CASSEVAGGPYEQYF.

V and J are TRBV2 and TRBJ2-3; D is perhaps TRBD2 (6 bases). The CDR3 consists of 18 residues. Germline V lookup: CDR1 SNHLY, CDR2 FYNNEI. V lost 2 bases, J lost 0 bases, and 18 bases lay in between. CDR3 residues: CASSEPGASFRSTDTQYF. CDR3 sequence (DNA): TGTGCCAGCAGTGAACCGGGAGCGAGTTTCAGGAGCACAGATACGCAGTATTTT.

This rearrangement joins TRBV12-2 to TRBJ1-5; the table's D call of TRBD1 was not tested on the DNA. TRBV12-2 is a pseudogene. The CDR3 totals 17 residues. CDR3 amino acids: CASRVALQGCSNQPQHF. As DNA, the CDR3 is TGTGCAAGTCGCGTCGCCCTTCAGGGTTGTAGCAATCAGCCCCAGCATTTT.

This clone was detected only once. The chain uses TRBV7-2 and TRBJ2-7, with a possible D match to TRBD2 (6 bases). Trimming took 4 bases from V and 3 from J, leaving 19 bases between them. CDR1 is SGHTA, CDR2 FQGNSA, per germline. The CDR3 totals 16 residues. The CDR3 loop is CASSSAPGTAIYEQYF. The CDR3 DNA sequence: TGTGCCAGCAGCTCGGCCCCCGGGACTGCAATCTACGAGCAGTACTTC.

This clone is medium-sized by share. CDR3 bases: TGTGCCAGCAGCCTAAGACAGGGGGTTTCTCAGCCCCAGCATTTT. It codes for CASSLRQGVSQPQHF. The chain links TRBV28 to TRBJ1-5; 9 bases match TRBD1. CDR1 is MDHEN and CDR2 is SYDVKM in the germline V gene. Trimming at V came to 6 bases and at J to 6 bases, leaving 9 bases not matched to a gene. This CDR3 comprises 15 residues.

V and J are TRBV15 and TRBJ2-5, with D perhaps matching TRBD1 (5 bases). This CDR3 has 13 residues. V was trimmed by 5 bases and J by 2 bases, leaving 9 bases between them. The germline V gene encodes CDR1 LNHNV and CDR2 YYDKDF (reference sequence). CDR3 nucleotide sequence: TGTGCCACCAGCCCACGACAGCAAGAGACCCAGTACTTC. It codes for CATSPRQQETQYF.

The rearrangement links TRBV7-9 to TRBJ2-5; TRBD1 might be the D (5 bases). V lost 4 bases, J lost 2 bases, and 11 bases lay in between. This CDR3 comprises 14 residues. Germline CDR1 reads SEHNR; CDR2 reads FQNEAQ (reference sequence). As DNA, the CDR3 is TGTGCCAGCAGCTCCGACAGTACTCAAGAGACCCAGTACTTC. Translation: CASSSDSTQETQYF.

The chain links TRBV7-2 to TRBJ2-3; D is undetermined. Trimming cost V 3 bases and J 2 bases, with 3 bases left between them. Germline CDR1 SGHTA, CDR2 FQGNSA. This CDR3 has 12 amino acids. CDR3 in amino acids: CASSFYTDTQYF. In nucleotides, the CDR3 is TGTGCCAGCAGCTTCTACACAGATACGCAGTATTTT.